This passage covers 26 T cell receptor beta chains from one sample sequenced in a study of T cell changes during pregnancy in multiple sclerosis. The table came from immunoSEQ multiplex PCR; TCRdb's copy has only in-frame clones and leaves some out. The sample contains tens of thousands of clones, over 85% of which appear only once. Sample: peripheral blood, taken after pregnancy. The source of these receptors is a female donor in good health, enrolled as a control in a pregnancy study.

V gene TRBV5-1 combines with J gene TRBJ1-1; 9 bases align to TRBD1. This CDR3 is built from 16 residues. The J segment lost 0 bases and the V segment lost 3 bases, leaving 6 bases of the junction unmatched. The germline gives CDR1 SGHRS, CDR2 YFSETQ. CDR3 DNA sequence: TGCGCCAGCAGCTCTCGACAGGGGGAAATGAACACTGAAGCTTTCTTT. Residues: CASSSRQGEMNTEAFF.

The gene calls are TRBV9 and TRBJ2-7, with TRBD2 matching over 10 bases. The CDR3 contains 14 residues. Trimming at V came to 4 bases and at J to 5 bases, leaving 6 bases not matched to a gene. The germline gives CDR1 SGDLS, CDR2 YYNGEE. CDR3 nucleotides: TGTGCCAGCAGCTCTCAGCGGGGGGGAAACGAGCAGTACTTC. Translation gives CASSSQRGGNEQYF.

The chain employs TRBV20-1 and TRBJ2-2; D unclear. The ends were cut back, 6 bases at V and 3 bases at J, with 5 bases in the middle. CDR1 is DFQATT, CDR2 SNEGSKA, per germline (reference sequence). CDR3 length: 11 residues. The CDR3 DNA sequence: TGCAGTGCCATAGACACCGGGGAGCTGTTTTTT. This translates into CSAIDTGELFF.

J is TRBJ2-5 and V is TRBV20-1; no reliable D call. The germline V gene has CDR1 DFQATT and CDR2 SNEGSKA (reference sequence). The CDR3 loop spans 10 amino acids. Trimming shortened V by 6 bases and J by 3 bases, and 5 bases separated the two germline ends. CDR3 nucleotides: TGCAGTGCAACTGAAGAGACCCAGTACTTC. Its protein is CSATEETQYF.

V usage is TRBV4-2 and J usage is TRBJ1-5, with D hard to call. Trimming cost V 0 bases and J 2 bases, with 11 bases left between them. The CDR3 covers 16 residues. Germline V lookup: CDR1 LGHNA, CDR2 YNFKEQ. CDR3 DNA: TGTGCCAGCAGCCAAGAGGCAGCCGCGGGCAATCAGCCCCAGCATTTT. Its protein is CASSQEAAAGNQPQHF.

This clone showed up just once. Within the sample, other DNA sequences also encode this same CDR3. The chain employs TRBV18 and TRBJ1-1, with D uncertain. Germline CDR1 reads KGHSH; CDR2 reads LQKENI. The CDR3 is 12 amino acids. Trimming shortened V by 6 bases and J by 1 base, and 6 bases separated the two germline ends. The CDR3: CASSRQNTEAFF. The CDR3 region has the DNA TGTGCCAGCTCGCGACAGAACACTGAAGCTTTCTTT.

The V and J genes are TRBV25-1 and TRBJ1-5; 7 bases are shared with TRBD1. J gave up 2 bases and V 4 bases, and 2 bases lay outside the gene matches. Germline CDR1 MGHDK, CDR2 SYGVNS. The CDR3 covers 14 residues. The CDR3 DNA is TGTGCCAGCAGTGCCCAGGGGGGCAATCAGCCCCAGCATTTT. Protein product: CASSAQGGNQPQHF. Full variable domain (missing parts from reference TRBV25-1 and TRBJ1-5): EADIYQTPRYLVIGTGKKITLECSQTMGHDKMYWYQQDPGMELHLIHYSYGVNSTEKGDLSSESTVSRIRTEHFPLTLESARPSHTSQYLCASSAQGGNQPQHFGDGTRLSIL.

This clone was observed once. The gene calls are TRBV28 and TRBJ1-1; possibly TRBD1 for D (6 bases). Germline V gene sequence: CDR1 MDHEN, CDR2 SYDVKM. V lost 2 bases, J lost 6 bases, and 10 bases lay in between. CDR3 size: 13 residues. CDR3 region: CASSLRTDSEAFF. The DNA for the CDR3 is TGTGCCAGCAGTTTAAGGACAGATTCTGAAGCTTTCTTT.

This sequence joins TRBV18 and TRBJ1-1, with D uncertain. CDR3 length: 18 residues. V lost 4 bases and J lost 1, with 22 bases in between. The germline V gene encodes CDR1 KGHSH and CDR2 LQKENI. CDR3 protein: CASSLNLLSAGENTEAFF. In DNA, the CDR3 is TGTGCCAGCTCACTGAACCTCCTCTCGGCGGGTGAGAACACTGAAGCTTTCTTT.

The chain couples TRBV5-4 to TRBJ2-5; 9 nucleotides agree with TRBD1. Germline CDR1 and CDR2: SGHNT and YYREEE (reference sequence). Unmatched junction bases numbered 9, after V lost 5 bases and J lost 4 bases. The CDR3 loop spans 15 amino acids. CDR3 DNA: TGTGCCAGCAGTTCGGCTGGGACAGGGAGAGAGACCCAGTACTTC. Translation gives CASSSAGTGRETQYF.

This clone was recorded once. The CDR3 is CARSAGNYEQYF. For the CDR3, the DNA is TGTGCCAGAAGCGCGGGGAACTACGAGCAGTACTTC. V and J are TRBV5-3 and TRBJ2-7; D might be TRBD2 (6 bases). TRBV5-3 is assigned to the ORF class and has an uncertain function. The CDR3 is made up of 12 amino acids. V was cut by 4 bases and J by 3 bases, with 8 bases left in between.

The rearrangement uses TRBV7-9 and TRBJ2-7; D perhaps matches TRBD2 (6 bases). CDR1 SEHNR and CDR2 FQNEAQ come from the germline V gene (reference sequence). The CDR3 totals 14 residues. V was pared by 6 bases and J by 5 bases, with 17 bases between. The CDR3 spells CASSSLEGSHEQYF. CDR3 DNA sequence: TGTGCCAGCAGTAGTTTGGAGGGTTCCCACGAGCAGTACTTC.

This clone was detected only a few times. This rearrangement joins TRBV6-5 to TRBJ1-1, with D possibly TRBD1 on 6 matching bases. This CDR3 spans 11 amino acids. Germline assignment: CDR1 MNHEY and CDR2 SVGAGI. V was cut by 5 bases and J by 8 bases, with 9 bases left in between. The chain's CDR3 is CASSRGQEAFF. The DNA for the CDR3 is TGTGCCAGCAGTCGTGGACAGGAAGCTTTCTTT.

V usage is TRBV2 and J usage is TRBJ2-7; 11 bases line up with TRBD2. The length of the CDR3 is 16 residues. The V gene's germline CDR1 is SNHLY and CDR2 FYNNEI. V trimming: 1 base; J trimming: 2 bases; junction bases outside the gene matches: 4. The CDR3 DNA is TGTGCCAGCAGTGAAGGACTAGCGGGACGAACCTACGAGCAGTACTTC. It specifies CASSEGLAGRTYEQYF.

The rearrangement links TRBV13 to TRBJ1-4; D is undetermined. V was cut by 8 bases and J by 7 bases, with 20 bases left in between. Germline loops: CDR1 PRHDT, CDR2 FYEKMQ (reference sequence). This CDR3 region has 15 residues. CDR3 loop: CASGHSLTGGEKLFF. The CDR3 nucleotides are TGTGCCAGCGGCCATTCCCTAACCGGAGGTGAAAAACTGTTTTTT. The full variable domain, with the rest looked up from reference TRBV13 and TRBJ1-4, is AAGVIQSPRHLIKEKRETATLKCYPIPRHDTVYWYQQGPGQDPQFLISFYEKMQSDKGSIPDRFSAQQFSDYHSELNMSSLELGDSALYFCASGHSLTGGEKLFFGSGTQLSVL.

This clone was seen a single time. The V gene is TRBV28, the J gene TRBJ1-5; 8 positions match TRBD1. Looked up from germline, CDR1 is MDHEN and CDR2 is SYDVKM. The J segment lost 2 bases and the V segment lost 2 bases, leaving 17 bases of the junction unmatched. CDR3 length equals 20 residues. The DNA for the CDR3 is TGTGCCAGCAGTTTAGACCTCATAGTCCAGGGGGCGGGTGGCAATCAGCCCCAGCATTTT. The encoded protein is CASSLDLIVQGAGGNQPQHF.

The genes are TRBV5-8 and TRBJ2-1; 9 bases fit TRBD2. The ends lost 6 bases at V and 6 bases at J; junction bases unmatched: 10. The germline CDR1 and CDR2 sequences are SGHTS and YDEGEE. This CDR3 has 15 amino acids. The CDR3 is CASKGRRGGPNEQFF. For the CDR3, the DNA is TGTGCCAGCAAAGGGCGGCGGGGGGGCCCCAATGAGCAGTTCTTC.

The V call is TRBV19, the J call TRBJ1-1, with 8 positions matching TRBD1. The germline V gene encodes CDR1 LNHDA and CDR2 SQIVND (reference sequence). Germline trimming cut 8 bases from V and 7 bases from J; bases unmatched to any gene: 9. CDR3 size: 13 residues. This CDR3 is CASDRGRLLEAFF. Here the CDR3 DNA reads TGTGCCAGTGACAGGGGTCGTCTACTTGAAGCTTTCTTT. The variable domain in full, completed from reference TRBV19 and TRBJ1-1, reads DGGITQSPKYLFRKEGQNVTLSCEQNLNHDAMYWYRQDPGQGLRLIYYSQIVNDFQKGDIAEGYSVSREKKESFPLTVTSAQKNPTAFYLCASDRGRLLEAFFGQGTRLTVV.

The rearrangement joins TRBV4-1 to TRBJ2-3; a possible D gene is TRBD2 (5 bases). This CDR3 region has 19 residues. With 0 bases removed from V and 1 base from J, the gap between germline ends came to 20 bases. CDR1 is MGHRA, CDR2 YSYEKL, per germline. The CDR3: CASSQEVPPSGLRTDTQYF. CDR3 sequence (DNA): TGCGCCAGCAGCCAAGAGGTTCCCCCAAGCGGACTTCGCACAGATACGCAGTATTTT.

The chain carries TRBV5-1 and TRBJ2-5; 9 bases are shared with TRBD2. The germline V gene encodes CDR1 SGHRS and CDR2 YFSETQ. V shed 4 bases, J shed 2 bases, and the junction held 12 bases outside the gene matches. This CDR3 spans 17 amino acids. The CDR3 nucleotides are TGCGCCAGCAGCCTGAGGGTCTCTAGCGGGGTGCAAGAGACCCAGTACTTC. This codes for CASSLRVSSGVQETQYF. The full variable domain, in which reference TRBV5-1 and TRBJ2-5 provide the parts outside the CDR3, is KAGVTQTPRYLIKTRGQQVTLSCSPISGHRSVSWYQQTPGQGLQFLFEYFSETQRNKGNFPGRFSGRQFSNSRSEMNVSTLELGDSALYLCASSLRVSSGVQETQYFGPGTRLLVL.

The chain joins TRBV19 to TRBJ2-3, with a possible D match to TRBD1 (5 bases). The CDR3 covers 13 residues. CDR1 is LNHDA and CDR2 is SQIVND in the germline V gene (reference sequence). The V gene lost 7 bases and the J gene lost 4 bases, with 12 bases spanning the gap. The CDR3 coding sequence is TGTGCCAGTAACCGCAGGGTATCAGATACGCAGTATTTT. Translation: CASNRRVSDTQYF.

The chain couples TRBV6-4 to TRBJ2-1; D not certain. The V end was cut by 0 bases, the J end by 1 base, with 13 bases between. The CDR3 spans 17 residues. Germline V gene data show CDR1 as MRHNA and CDR2 as SNTAGT. The CDR3 bases are TGTGCCAGCAGTGACTCTATCTCCCCGGGTTCCTACAATGAGCAGTTCTTC. Translation: CASSDSISPGSYNEQFF.

The table lists this clone with a count of one. The rearrangement joins TRBV5-5 to TRBJ1-5; 7 bases align to TRBD1. The CDR3 covers 14 residues. Germline CDR1 is SGHKS and CDR2 is YYEKEE (reference sequence). The V segment lost 2 bases and the J segment 2 bases; nucleotides outside the gene matches: 1. CDR3 sequence (DNA): TGTGCCAGCAGCTTTGACAGGGGCAATCAGCCCCAGCATTTT. It specifies CASSFDRGNQPQHF.

The chain joins TRBV5-4 to TRBJ1-2; D may be TRBD1 (5 bases). V lost 2 bases to trimming and J lost 8 bases, with 25 bases between them. Per the germline V gene, CDR1 is SGHNT and CDR2 is YYREEE (reference sequence). This CDR3 has 17 residues. The CDR3 DNA is TGTGCCAGCAGCTTCGGAGGGGAGGAGCGGATGGGTCAGGGCTACACCTTC. This translates into CASSFGGEERMGQGYTF.

V and J are TRBV27 and TRBJ2-3, with a possible D match to TRBD2 (6 bases). Trimming took 2 bases from V and 4 from J, leaving 10 bases between them. The CDR3 has 14 residues. Germline CDR1 MNHEY, CDR2 SMNVEV (reference sequence). CDR3 in DNA: TGTGCCAGCAGTTTACGGTTAGCGGCAGATACGCAGTATTTT. The encoded protein is CASSLRLAADTQYF.

The gene calls are TRBV19 and TRBJ2-7; the match to TRBD2 covers 12 bases. The germline gives CDR1 LNHDA, CDR2 SQIVND (reference sequence). Unmatched junction bases numbered 4, after V lost 5 bases and J lost 2 bases. This CDR3 spans 15 amino acids. The CDR3 DNA follows: TGTGCCAGTAGTGAGACTAGCGGGGGTCCCTACGAGCAGTACTTC. Translating it yields CASSETSGGPYEQYF.